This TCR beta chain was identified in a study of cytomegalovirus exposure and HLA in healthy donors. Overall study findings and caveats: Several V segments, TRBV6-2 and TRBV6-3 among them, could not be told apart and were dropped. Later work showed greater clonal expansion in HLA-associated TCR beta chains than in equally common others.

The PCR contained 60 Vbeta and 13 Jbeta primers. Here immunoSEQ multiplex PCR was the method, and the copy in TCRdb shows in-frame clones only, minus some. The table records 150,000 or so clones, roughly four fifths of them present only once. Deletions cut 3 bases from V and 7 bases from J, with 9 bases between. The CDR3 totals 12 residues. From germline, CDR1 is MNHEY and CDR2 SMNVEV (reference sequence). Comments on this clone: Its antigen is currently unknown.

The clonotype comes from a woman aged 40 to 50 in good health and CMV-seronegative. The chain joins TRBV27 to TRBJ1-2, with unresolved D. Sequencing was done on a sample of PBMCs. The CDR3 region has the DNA TGTGCCAGCAGTTTCCGAGGCGGTGGCTACACCTTC. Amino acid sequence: CASSFRGGGYTF.